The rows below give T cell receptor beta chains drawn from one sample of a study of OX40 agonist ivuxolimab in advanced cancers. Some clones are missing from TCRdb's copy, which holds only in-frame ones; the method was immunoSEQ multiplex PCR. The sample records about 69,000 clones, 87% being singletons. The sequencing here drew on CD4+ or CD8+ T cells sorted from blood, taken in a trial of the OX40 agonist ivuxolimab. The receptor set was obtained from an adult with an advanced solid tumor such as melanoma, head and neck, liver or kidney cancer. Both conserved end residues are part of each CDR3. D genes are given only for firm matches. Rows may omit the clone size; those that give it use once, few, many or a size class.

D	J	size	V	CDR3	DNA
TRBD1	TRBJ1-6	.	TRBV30	CAWSVQGRDSPLHF	TGTGCCTGGAGTGTACAGGGGCGGGATTCACCCCTCCACTTT
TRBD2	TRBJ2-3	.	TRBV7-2	CASRNGLAGGTDTQYF	TGTGCCAGCAGAAACGGGCTAGCGGGGGGGACAGATACGCAGTATTTT
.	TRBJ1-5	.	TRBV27	CASSLLASGGQPQHF	TGTGCCAGCAGTTTATTGGCGAGCGGGGGTCAGCCCCAGCATTTT
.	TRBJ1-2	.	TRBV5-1	CASSLDRAKSNGYTF	TGCGCCAGCAGCTTGGACAGGGCCAAAAGTAACGGCTACACCTTC
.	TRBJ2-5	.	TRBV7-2	CASSSAGRRRVHETQYF	TGTGCCAGCAGCTCTGCCGGTCGTCGTCGGGTCCACGAGACCCAGTACTTC
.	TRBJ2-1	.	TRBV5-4	CASSAPGQPYNEQFF	TGTGCCAGCAGCGCCCCGGGACAACCCTACAATGAGCAGTTCTTC
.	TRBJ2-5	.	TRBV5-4	CASSRNGGRTQETQYF	TGTGCCAGCAGCCGAAACGGGGGGCGGACCCAAGAGACCCAGTACTTC
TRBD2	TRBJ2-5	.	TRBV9	CASSVGRGGNQETQYF	TGTGCCAGCAGCGTAGGGCGGGGGGGAAACCAAGAGACCCAGTACTTC
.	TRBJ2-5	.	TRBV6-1	CASSIGLGQQETQYF	TGTGCCAGCAGCATTGGATTAGGACAGCAAGAGACCCAGTACTTC
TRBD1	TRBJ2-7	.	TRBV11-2	CASSLVGGPGEQYF	TGTGCCAGCAGCTTAGTAGGGGGCCCGGGCGAGCAGTACTTC
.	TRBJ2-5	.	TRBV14	CASSQDLGAGLALETQYF	TGTGCCAGCAGCCAAGATTTGGGGGCAGGGTTAGCCCTAGAGACCCAGTACTTC
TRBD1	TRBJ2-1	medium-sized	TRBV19	CASSIRTGSNNEQFF	TGTGCCAGTAGTATCCGGACAGGTTCGAACAATGAGCAGTTCTTC
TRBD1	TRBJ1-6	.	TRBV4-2	CASSQGQGFYNSPLHF	TGTGCCAGCAGCCAAGGACAGGGCTTCTATAATTCACCCCTCCACTTT
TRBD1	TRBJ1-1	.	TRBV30	CAWMGRGHAPMNTEAFF	TGTGCCTGGATGGGAAGGGGGCATGCCCCCATGAACACTGAAGCTTTCTTT
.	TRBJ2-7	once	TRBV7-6	CASSLVESGEQYF	TGTGCCAGCAGCTTAGTAGAAAGCGGCGAGCAGTACTTC
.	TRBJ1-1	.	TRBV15	CATSNDGGRGDTEAFF	TGTGCCACCAGTAACGACGGAGGAAGAGGAGACACTGAAGCTTTCTTT
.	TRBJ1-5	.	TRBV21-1	CASIIAEADSNQPQHF	TGTGCCAGCATCATCGCCGAAGCGGATAGCAATCAGCCCCAGCATTTT
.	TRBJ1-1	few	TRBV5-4	CASTQAQGPSRNTEAFF	TGTGCCAGCACTCAGGCGCAGGGGCCTTCCCGGAACACTGAAGCTTTCTTT
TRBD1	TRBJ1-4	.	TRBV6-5	CASSYSSRGTEKLFF	TGTGCCAGCAGTTACTCGTCCAGGGGGACAGAAAAACTGTTTTTT